Listed below are T cell receptor beta chains from one sample, sequenced in a study of blood T cell repertoires in COVID-19. TCRdb keeps only in-frame clones here, not all; method: immunoSEQ multiplex PCR. This sample yields about 88,000 clones, of which 90% are seen a single time; about 6.3% belongs to the top ten. Sequenced: peripheral blood. These TCRs come from a man younger than 35 with COVID-19, enrolled during active disease. Each CDR3 is given with its conserved first and last residue. A D gene is named only where the DNA matches it firmly. Not all rows give a size; the values are once, few, many and, for expanded clones, a class.

V gene	J gene	clone size	D gene	CDR3 DNA	CDR3 protein
TRBV10-3	TRBJ2-7	.	.	TGTGCCATCAGCGGTCACGGTTACGAGCAGTACTTC	CAISGHGYEQYF
TRBV7-9	TRBJ1-1	.	.	TGTGCCAGCAGCTTAGGTCGGGGGGGAACTGAAGCTTTCTTT	CASSLGRGGTEAFF
TRBV4-3	TRBJ2-3	.	.	TGCGCCAGCAGCTCCGACCGCGGGGTTAGCACAGATACGCAGTATTTT	CASSSDRGVSTDTQYF
TRBV19	TRBJ1-4	.	TRBD1	TGTGCCAGTAGTATCCGACAGGGCCTAAATGAAAAACTGTTTTTT	CASSIRQGLNEKLFF
TRBV5-1	TRBJ1-6	.	.	TGCGCCAGCAGCTTGGCGAAAGGGGACTCTATCTCCCCCCTCCACTTT	CASSLAKGDSISPLHF
TRBV27	TRBJ2-7	.	TRBD2	TGTGCCAGCAGCCCCGGGGGAGGGAGGGAGCAGTACTTC	CASSPGGGREQYF
TRBV7-9	TRBJ2-2	few	.	TGTGCCAGCATCCACCCTCCAGTAGGGGGTCGGACCGGGGAGCTGTTTTTT	CASIHPPVGGRTGELFF
TRBV13	TRBJ2-1	.	.	TGTGCCAGCAGCCATAGCAGGGGATACAATGAGCAGTTCTTC	CASSHSRGYNEQFF
TRBV19	TRBJ1-3	.	.	TGTGCCAGTAGTATCCAGTGGGCAGGAGGAAACACCATATATTTT	CASSIQWAGGNTIYF
TRBV27	TRBJ1-5	once	.	TGTGCCAGCAGTTTATCAGCGCCCAGCAATCAGCCCCAGCATTTT	CASSLSAPSNQPQHF
TRBV21-1	TRBJ2-7	.	.	TGTGCCAGCAGCAGATGGACAGTCCACGAGCAGTACTTC	CASSRWTVHEQYF
TRBV28	TRBJ1-5	.	.	TGTGCCAGCAGTAGGGGGGGGCAGCCCCAGCATTTT	CASSRGGQPQHF
TRBV18	TRBJ2-1	.	.	TGTGCCAGCTCACCAGTCGACAGTTACAATGAGCAGTTCTTC	CASSPVDSYNEQFF
TRBV7-6	TRBJ1-6	.	TRBD1	TGTGCCAGCAGCTTAGGCGCTGGAACAGGGGGAGGATCACCCCTCCACTTT	CASSLGAGTGGGSPLHF
TRBV9	TRBJ1-3	.	TRBD1	TGTGCCAGCAGCGTAGCCCCGCTCGGGACAGGGGGTGGGAGCTCTGGAAACACCATATATTTT	CASSVAPLGTGGGSSGNTIYF
TRBV7-2	TRBJ2-1	.	TRBD1	TGTGCCAGCAGCTTCCCGGGACAGGGAAACTACAATGAGCAGTTCTTC	CASSFPGQGNYNEQFF
TRBV28	TRBJ1-1	.	TRBD1	TGTGCCAGCAGGATACAGGGGAGCACTGAAGCTTTCTTT	CASRIQGSTEAFF
TRBV30	TRBJ1-5	.	.	TGTGCCTGGAGTGTAAACAGGGCTCAGCCCCAGCATTTT	CAWSVNRAQPQHF
TRBV12-3/TRBV12-4	TRBJ2-7	.	TRBD1	TGTGCCAGCAATCCCGGGACAGGGGACGAGCAGTACTTC	CASNPGTGDEQYF
TRBV7-9	TRBJ1-5	.	TRBD1	TGTGCCAGCAGCCCCACAGGGGGCGGCAATCAGCCCCAGCATTTT	CASSPTGGGNQPQHF
TRBV28	TRBJ2-1	few	.	TGTGCCAGCAGTTTATCAGCGGCATCCTACAATGAGCAGTTCTTC	CASSLSAASYNEQFF
TRBV7-2	TRBJ2-7	.	TRBD2	TGTGCCAGCAGCTTAGTAGCGGGAGTCTCCTACGAGCAGTACTTC	CASSLVAGVSYEQYF
TRBV27	TRBJ2-5	.	.	TGTGCCAGCAGTCGCACCCTACAAGAGACCCAGTACTTC	CASSRTLQETQYF
TRBV2	TRBJ2-5	few	.	TGTGCCAGCAGGAGGGGGATGGGAGGGCCTCAAGAGACCCAGTACTTC	CASRRGMGGPQETQYF
TRBV7-9	TRBJ1-2	.	TRBD1	TGTGCCAGCACCCAGGGGGGTCTTTATGGCTACACCTTC	CASTQGGLYGYTF
TRBV7-8	TRBJ1-2	.	.	TGTGCCAGCAGCTTAGCGCGAGATTTTAACTATGGCTACACCTTC	CASSLARDFNYGYTF
TRBV2	TRBJ1-6	once	TRBD1	TGTGCCAGTTCTACGAGGAGGACAGGGGGATCACCCCTCCACTTT	CASSTRRTGGSPLHF
TRBV19	TRBJ2-1	.	.	TGTGCCAGTAGCGAGATGTCGGTCCAGTTCTTC	CASSEMSVQFF
TRBV19	TRBJ1-4	.	.	TGTGCCAGTACCCTCGGGGAAGGGGGTGAAAAACTGCTTTTT	CASTLGEGGEKLLF
TRBV7-9	TRBJ2-7	.	.	TGTGCCAGCAGCGGCTCGGGGGAGTACGAGCAGTACTTC	CASSGSGEYEQYF
TRBV28	TRBJ2-7	.	TRBD1	TGTGCCAGCAGCGACAGGGGGCACCACTACGAGCAGTACTTC	CASSDRGHHYEQYF
TRBV5-6	TRBJ2-3	.	.	TGTGCCAGCAGCTTGGGGGGAGCATCGTCAGATACGCAGTATTTT	CASSLGGASSDTQYF
TRBV30	TRBJ1-2	.	.	TGTGCCTGGAGTCCCGGGGGGGCGGGTGGCTACACCTTC	CAWSPGGAGGYTF
TRBV4-1	TRBJ1-5	.	TRBD1	TGCGCCAGCAGCCAAGTTCCGGGACAGAGAACCAATCAGCCCCAGCATTTT	CASSQVPGQRTNQPQHF
TRBV4-1	TRBJ1-1	.	TRBD1	TGCGCCAGCAGGGGGACAGGGAGGGGTACTGAAGCTTTCTTT	CASRGTGRGTEAFF
TRBV28	TRBJ2-2	.	.	TGTGCCAGCAGCTATTGGTCGGGTACCGGGGAGCTGTTTTTT	CASSYWSGTGELFF
TRBV27	TRBJ2-1	once	.	TGTGCCAGCACTTCGGGAACGGGACTGTTATACAATGAGCAGTTCTTC	CASTSGTGLLYNEQFF
TRBV18	TRBJ2-7	.	.	TGTGCCAGCTCACCGTCCGCCGGACTCAGCTCCTACGAGCAGTACTTC	CASSPSAGLSSYEQYF
TRBV3-1/TRBV3-2	TRBJ1-3	.	.	TGTGCCAGCAGCCGTTCTCCGGGACTCCCGAAACCTGGAAACACCATATATTTT	CASSRSPGLPKPGNTIYF
TRBV28	TRBJ2-1	few	TRBD1	TGTGCCAGCAGTCAGGGAACAGGGGGCGTCGTTAGGCAGTTCTTC	CASSQGTGGVVRQFF
TRBV19	TRBJ2-2	.	.	TGTGCCAGTAGTACTCAGCGGACCACCGGGGAGCTGTTTTTT	CASSTQRTTGELFF
TRBV28	TRBJ2-5	once	.	TGTGCCAGCCGTGGGGGACTGAGACAAGAGACCCAGTACTTC	CASRGGLRQETQYF
TRBV3-1/TRBV3-2	TRBJ1-2	.	TRBD1	TGTGCCAGCAGCCAAGGGAGGACAGGGGGCCGTTATGGCTACACCTTC	CASSQGRTGGRYGYTF
TRBV24-1	TRBJ1-2	.	.	TGTGCCACCAGTGATCCCCTCCAGGCTAACTATGGCTACACCTTC	CATSDPLQANYGYTF
TRBV12-3/TRBV12-4	TRBJ2-7	.	.	TGTGCCAGCAGCCCACAGGGCTACGAGCAGTACTTC	CASSPQGYEQYF
TRBV28	TRBJ1-3	.	TRBD1	TGTGCCAGCAGGCCCTCGGGGCAGGGGGTTGGAAACACCATATATTTT	CASRPSGQGVGNTIYF
TRBV11-2	TRBJ2-2	.	.	TGTGCCAGCAGCTTACCTAGGGACACCAAGAACACCGGGGAGCTGTTTTTT	CASSLPRDTKNTGELFF
TRBV7-2	TRBJ1-1	.	.	TGTGCCAGCAGCTCCCAGGCAAATGAAGCTTTCTTT	CASSSQANEAFF
TRBV7-9	TRBJ2-7	.	.	TGTGCCAGCAGCTCGCAGGGACTCTCCTACGAGCAGTACTTC	CASSSQGLSYEQYF
TRBV13	TRBJ1-2	.	.	TGTGCCAGCAGCTTCCTGGGGCAGGGGAGTAACTATGGCTACACCTTC	CASSFLGQGSNYGYTF
TRBV27	TRBJ2-1	.	TRBD2	TGTGCCAGCAGTTTATCCAGCGGGACTAGTCTCTTCTTC	CASSLSSGTSLFF
TRBV5-4	TRBJ2-3	.	TRBD1	TGTGCCAGCAGCCCCAGACAGGGAAAGAGAACAGATACGCAGTATTTT	CASSPRQGKRTDTQYF